The present T cell receptor (beta chain) was sequenced within a study of T cells in Graves' hyperthyroidism and ophthalmopathy. In germline, CDR1 is LGHDT, CDR2 YNNKEL (reference sequence). Trimming stripped 3 bases from V and 5 bases from J, with 13 bases between. The CDR3 spans 14 residues. TCR beta CDR3 regions were amplified from RNA. First-round RT-PCR targeting the TCR CDR3 was performed with the HTBI primer set. TCRdb recomputed calls from the multiplex PCR reads with MiXCR, one row per CDR3 protein. The table shows about 590,000 distinct CDR3 sequences, with approximately 14% occurring only once. This clonotype was recorded at least ten times. The target antigen is unknown. Overall study findings and caveats: Ophthalmopathy got predicted by the model a median around 6.6 months before its onset.

The sequenced sample was blood. The chain has TRBV3-1 and TRBJ2-5, with unresolved D. This clonotype originated in a woman aged 25-40 years with Graves' hyperthyroidism. CDR3 bases: TGTGCCAGCAGCCAGGTGCGGAGATCGGAGACCCAGTACTTC. It yields the protein CASSQVRRSETQYF.